What follows are 16 T cell receptor beta chains derived from one specimen sequenced in a study of T cell responses to AZD1222 COVID-19 vaccine. This table comes from immunoSEQ multiplex PCR, and its TCRdb copy is limited to in-frame clones, with some not included. The profile shows around 170,000 clones, about nine tenths of them singletons. Source: peripheral blood, taken 28 days after the second AZD1222 dose. The origin of the receptors is an adult who received the AZD1222 COVID-19 vaccine.

This clone was counted a single time. CDR3 in DNA: TGTGCCAGCAGTGAAGCCCGGGGGCCCTATGGCTACACCTTC. This sequence encodes CASSEARGPYGYTF. The chain links TRBV6-1 to TRBJ1-2, with a tentative D call TRBD1 (6 bases). The CDR3 covers 14 residues. Germline lookup yields CDR1 MNHNS and CDR2 SASEGT. The germline V and J ends were trimmed by 0 bases and 4 bases, with 9 bases remaining between them.

V gene TRBV7-2 combines with J gene TRBJ1-2; unclear D gene. The germline V gene encodes CDR1 SGHTA and CDR2 FQGNSA. The CDR3 loop spans 13 amino acids. Trimming cost V 5 bases and J 8 bases, with 15 bases left between them. For the CDR3, the DNA is TGTGCCAGCAGCCCACGACTCCCTCACGGCTACACCTTC. Protein sequence: CASSPRLPHGYTF.

This rearrangement joins TRBV19 to TRBJ1-1; weak D call: TRBD1 (5 bases). This CDR3 comprises 14 residues. With 10 bases removed from V and 6 bases from J, the gap between germline ends came to 21 bases. Germline CDR1 and CDR2: LNHDA and SQIVND (reference sequence). DNA of the CDR3: TGTGCCACAAAGGGCCAGTGGGGGGATTCTGAAGCTTTCTTT. The encoded protein is CATKGQWGDSEAFF.

This chain joins TRBV4-2 and TRBJ2-5, with 12 bases that match TRBD2. V lost 1 base, J lost 3 bases, and 3 bases stayed unmatched. CDR3 length: 16 amino acids. CDR1 and CDR2 (germline): LGHNA, YNFKEQ. The CDR3 spells CASSQGRLAGEETQYF. CDR3 coding DNA: TGTGCCAGCAGCCAAGGGAGACTAGCGGGAGAAGAGACCCAGTACTTC.

The chain combines TRBV5-4 with TRBJ2-5, with a possible D match to TRBD2 (5 bases). This CDR3 spans 13 amino acids. V lost 3 bases, J lost 7 bases, and 13 bases lay in between. CDR1 SGHNT and CDR2 YYREEE come from the germline V gene (reference sequence). As DNA, the CDR3 is TGTGCCAGCAGCTCCTGGACTCTCCCGACCCAGTACTTC. Translated, it gives CASSSWTLPTQYF.

The chain uses TRBV4-2 and TRBJ2-7, with 12 nucleotides matching TRBD2. The CDR3 is made up of 18 amino acids. CDR1 LGHNA and CDR2 YNFKEQ come from the germline V gene. Trimming at V came to 0 bases and at J to 2 bases, leaving 8 bases not matched to a gene. The CDR3 sequence: CASSQETVLAGGPYEQYF. Here the CDR3 DNA reads TGTGCCAGCAGCCAAGAAACCGTACTAGCGGGAGGTCCCTACGAGCAGTACTTC.

The chain combines TRBV18 with TRBJ2-7; 7 bases line up with TRBD2. Losses at the gene ends were 3 bases for V and 0 bases for J; bases not matched to a gene: 8. Germline V gene lookup returns CDR1 KGHSH and CDR2 LQKENI. The CDR3 is 16 residues long. CDR3 region: CASSPRWDYISYEQYF. CDR3 nucleotide sequence: TGTGCCAGCTCACCCCGATGGGACTACATCTCCTACGAGCAGTACTTC.

In this sample, this clone turned up once. The chain recombines TRBV4-1 with TRBJ2-2; no clear D gene. Germline V gives CDR1 MGHRA, CDR2 YSYEKL. Trimming left V 0 bases short and J 2 bases short, with 1 base between. This CDR3 spans 13 amino acids. The CDR3 nucleotides read TGCGCCAGCAGCCAAGAAAACACCGGGGAGCTGTTTTTT. Translated, it gives CASSQENTGELFF.

The genes are TRBV24-1 and TRBJ2-5; maybe TRBD2 (6 bases). The CDR3 loop spans 13 amino acids. Germline V CDR1 and CDR2: KGHDR, SFDVKD. The ends were cut back, 5 bases at V and 1 base at J, with 7 bases in the middle. DNA of the CDR3: TGTGCCACCAGTGGACTAGGCCAAGAGACCCAGTACTTC. Its translation: CATSGLGQETQYF.

The CDR3 sequence is CASSPGLSGNTDTQYF. The CDR3 DNA is TGCGCCAGCAGCCCAGGCCTTAGCGGGAACACAGATACGCAGTATTTT. J is TRBJ2-3 and V is TRBV5-1, with 8 bases fitting TRBD2. The trim removed 4 bases at V and 2 bases at J, leaving 9 bases unmatched. The CDR3 runs to 16 residues. CDR1 and CDR2 (germline): SGHRS, YFSETQ.

The chain links TRBV18 to TRBJ2-1; D gene unclear. Trimming shortened V by 4 bases and J by 7 bases, and 14 bases separated the two germline ends. CDR3 size: 14 residues. The germline V gene has CDR1 KGHSH and CDR2 LQKENI. As DNA, the CDR3 is TGTGCCAGCTCACAGGAAAACGAATTGAATGAGCAGTTCTTC. Translation: CASSQENELNEQFF. Full variable domain (outside the CDR3, taken from reference TRBV18 and TRBJ2-1): NAGVMQNPRHLVRRRGQEARLRCSPMKGHSHVYWYRQLPEEGLKFMVYLQKENIIDESGMPKERFSAEFPKEGPSILRIQQVVRGDSAAYFCASSQENELNEQFFGPGTRLTVL.

The chain links TRBV19 to TRBJ2-1; 9 bases line up with TRBD2. V dropped 2 bases and J dropped 5; count of bases not matched to a gene: 4. Germline CDR1 and CDR2: LNHDA and SQIVND (reference sequence). The CDR3 is made up of 15 amino acids. The DNA of the CDR3 is TGTGCCAGTAGTATATGGACTAGCGAACACAATGAGCAGTTCTTC. This gives the protein CASSIWTSEHNEQFF.

The J gene is TRBJ2-3, the V gene TRBV4-3; 7 nucleotides agree with TRBD2. Germline V CDR1 and CDR2: LGHNA, YSLEER. The CDR3 has 15 amino acids. V shed 4 bases, J shed 3 bases, and the junction held 7 bases outside the gene matches. The CDR3 coding sequence is TGCGCCAGCAGCCCTACGCCCGGGGGGACAGATACGCAGTATTTT. Translated: CASSPTPGGTDTQYF.

V and J are TRBV3-1 (or the pseudogene TRBV3-2) and TRBJ1-2; D possibly corresponds to TRBD1 (5 bases). The CDR3 runs to 13 residues. Germline V gives CDR1 LGHDT, CDR2 YNNKEL (reference sequence). Trimming shortened V by 3 bases and J by 7 bases, and 12 bases separated the two germline ends. CDR3 bases: TGTGCCAGCAGCCAGGGGCGGGAGGGTGGCTACACCTTC. It encodes CASSQGREGGYTF.

On this clone: The sample contains more than one DNA sequence encoding this CDR3. The chain couples TRBV5-1 to TRBJ1-3; D gene ambiguous. Trimming removed 0 bases from V and 4 bases from J, with 11 bases in between. CDR1 and CDR2 from the germline V gene are SGHRS and YFSETQ. The CDR3 length is 15 residues. CDR3 in DNA: TGCGCCAGCAGCTTGGAAGGGAACTCGGGAAACACCATATATTTT. The encoded protein is CASSLEGNSGNTIYF.

The V call is TRBV5-5, the J call TRBJ2-7; a possible D gene is TRBD2 (6 bases). Germline-derived CDR1 and CDR2 are SGHKS and YYEKEE (reference sequence). V was shortened by 0 bases and J by 6 bases, with 10 bases between the two germline ends. The CDR3 is made up of 13 amino acids. The chain's CDR3 is CASSLGGGTEQYF. CDR3 in DNA: TGTGCCAGCAGCTTGGGTGGGGGGACCGAGCAGTACTTC. Complete variable domain (other parts from reference TRBV5-5 and TRBJ2-7): DAGVTQSPTHLIKTRGQQVTLRCSPISGHKSVSWYQQVLGQGPQFIFQYYEKEERGRGNFPDRFSARQFPNYSSELNVNALLLGDSALYLCASSLGGGTEQYFGPGTRLTVT.